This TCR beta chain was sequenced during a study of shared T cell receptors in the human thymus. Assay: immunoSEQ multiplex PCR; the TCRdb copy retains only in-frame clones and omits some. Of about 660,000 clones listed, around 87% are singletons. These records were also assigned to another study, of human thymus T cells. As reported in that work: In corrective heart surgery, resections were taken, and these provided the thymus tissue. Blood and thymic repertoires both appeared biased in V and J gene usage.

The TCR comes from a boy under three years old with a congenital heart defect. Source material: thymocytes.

The DNA of the CDR3 is TGTGCCAGCAGCTTGGGTGGGGGACAGGGCCCCTACGAGCAGTACTTC. Residues: CASSLGGGQGPYEQYF. The chain couples TRBV5-6 to TRBJ2-7; 9 positions agree with TRBD1. The V and J ends lost 0 bases and 2 bases, in that order; junction bases with no gene match: 6. The CDR3 is made up of 16 amino acids. CDR1 SGHDT and CDR2 YYEEEE come from the germline V gene. The full variable domain, in which reference TRBV5-6 and TRBJ2-7 provide the parts outside the CDR3, is DAGVTQSPTHLIKTRGQQVTLRCSPKSGHDTVSWYQQALGQGPQFIFQYYEEEERQRGNFPDRFSGHQFPNYSSELNVNALLLGDSALYLCASSLGGGQGPYEQYFGPGTRLTVT.